The present T cell receptor beta chain was sequenced within a study of blood T cell repertoires in COVID-19. Study in general: Samples representing acute and convalescent COVID-19 were sourced from the United States, Italy and Spain.

Trimming removed 5 bases from V and 8 bases from J; junction bases left unmatched: 6. Germline-derived CDR1 and CDR2 are SGHNT and YENEEA. The length of the CDR3 is 13 residues. Authors' data handling: Researchers report that nucleated cell counts were estimated from reference gene primer amplification. Some clones are missing from TCRdb's copy, which holds only in-frame ones; the method was immunoSEQ multiplex PCR. The V and J calls and clone size are taken from that table; D and trimming were inferred from the DNA. The sample yields around 110,000 clones, 82% seen once. This sequence joins TRBV11-3 and TRBJ2-7; 10 bases match TRBD2. Sequenced input: peripheral blood. This TCR derives from a woman aged 65 to 85 with acute or convalescent COVID-19. The CDR3 spells CASSPLTSGQQYV. In nucleotides, the CDR3 is TGTGCCAGCAGCCCGTTGACTAGCGGGCAGCAGTACGTC.